This TCR beta chain was sequenced for a study of cytomegalovirus exposure and HLA in healthy donors. Study results and caveats: With later analysis, a missense DCLRE1C variant became linked to TCR beta V- and J-gene trimming.

The length of the CDR3 is 15 residues. The germline V gene encodes CDR1 SGHTA and CDR2 FQGNSA. V was trimmed by 1 base and J by 5 bases, leaving 14 bases between them. Primers included in the PCR were 60 Vbeta and 13 Jbeta primers. Profiling relied on immunoSEQ multiplex PCR, and the TCRdb table lists in-frame clones only, not all of them. The data hold about 120,000 clones, with 75% to 90% observed a single time. Concerning this clone itself: As yet, its antigen is unknown.

V and J are TRBV7-2 and TRBJ1-2, with D maybe TRBD1 (6 bases). Sequenced: PBMCs. The origin of this receptor is a young man in good health and CMV-seronegative. CDR3 region: CASSLGSGRGYGYTF. The CDR3 bases are TGTGCCAGCAGCTTAGGATCCGGGAGGGGGTATGGCTACACCTTC.